These T cell receptor beta chains were read from a single sample in a study of cytomegalovirus exposure and HLA in healthy donors. Measured with immunoSEQ multiplex PCR; TCRdb has only the in-frame clones, and not every one. The table includes roughly 190,000 clones, approximately 79% detected once. Sequences were obtained from PBMCs. These receptors were collected from a girl aged 10 to 17 in good health and CMV-seropositive. Each CDR3 is given with its conserved first and last residue. The D gene is left open where the match is weak. Clone size is given for some rows only: seen once, a few or many times, or a class if the clone is expanded.

NA | NA | TRBJ2-5 | TRBV5-6 | CASSLVSQETQYF | TGTGCCAGCAGCTTGGTCTCCCAAGAGACCCAGTACTTC
NA | NA | TRBJ2-5 | TRBV7-2 | CASSLRSPPVQETQYF | TGTGCCAGCAGCTTACGTTCCCCCCCTGTTCAAGAGACCCAGTACTTC
NA | TRBD1 | TRBJ2-7 | TRBV4-1 | CASSQPRDRGARVQYF | TGCGCCAGCAGCCAACCCCGGGACAGGGGTGCGAGAGTGCAGTACTTC
NA | TRBD1 | TRBJ2-7 | TRBV6-5 | CASSQDRGRRTQYF | TGTGCCAGCAGTCAGGACAGGGGGCGCCGCACGCAGTACTTC
NA | NA | TRBJ1-1 | TRBV19 | CASSIPALASTNTEAFF | TGTGCCAGTAGTATCCCCGCCCTAGCGAGCACGAACACTGAAGCTTTCTTT
NA | TRBD1 | TRBJ1-2 | TRBV11-2 | CASSHYRGPVYGYTF | TGTGCCAGCAGCCACTACAGGGGGCCCGTTTATGGCTACACCTTC
NA | TRBD2 | TRBJ2-7 | TRBV6-6 | CASRTGLAGPEQYF | TGTGCCAGCAGAACGGGTCTAGCGGGTCCCGAGCAGTACTTC
NA | NA | TRBJ1-2 | TRBV18 | CASSPPATANYGYTF | TGTGCCAGCTCACCACCGGCGACAGCTAACTATGGCTACACCTTC
NA | NA | TRBJ2-7 | TRBV4-3 | CASSQGTGISYEQYF | TGCGCCAGCAGCCAAGGAACAGGGATCTCCTACGAGCAGTACTTC
NA | TRBD1 | TRBJ2-5 | TRBV6-5 | CASSSGTGLETQYF | TGTGCCAGCAGTTCCGGGACAGGGCTGGAGACCCAGTACTTC
NA | TRBD1 | TRBJ2-1 | TRBV5-4 | CASSLVDRVMNEQFF | TGTGCCAGCAGCCTCGTTGACAGGGTCATGAATGAGCAGTTCTTC
NA | NA | TRBJ1-2 | TRBV19 | CASSIRGTETNYGYTF | TGTGCCAGTAGTATCCGGGGGACGGAAACTAACTATGGCTACACCTTC
NA | NA | TRBJ1-4 | TRBV30 | CAWSVDGWGANEKLFF | TGTGCCTGGAGTGTGGACGGTTGGGGGGCTAATGAAAAACTGTTTTTT
NA | TRBD1 | TRBJ2-7 | TRBV6-1 | CASSEARTGNNEQYF | TGTGCCAGCAGTGAAGCTCGGACAGGGAACAACGAGCAGTACTTC
NA | NA | TRBJ1-2 | TRBV19 | CASSIPTGQTYGYTF | TGTGCCAGTAGTATACCCACTGGACAGACCTATGGCTACACCTTC
NA | TRBD1 | TRBJ2-5 | TRBV6-5 | CASSSGTGEETQYF | TGTGCCAGCAGTTCAGGGACAGGTGAAGAGACCCAGTACTTC
NA | NA | TRBJ1-1 | TRBV11-3 | CASSSEGEAFF | TGTGCCAGCAGCTCTGAGGGTGAAGCTTTCTTT
NA | NA | TRBJ1-1 | TRBV11-3 | CASVGLEDTEAFF | TGTGCCAGCGTAGGCTTGGAGGACACTGAAGCTTTCTTT
NA | NA | TRBJ2-5 | TRBV6-5 | CASSYIGAQETQYF | TGTGCCAGCAGTTACATAGGGGCGCAAGAGACCCAGTACTTC
NA | NA | TRBJ2-5 | TRBV9 | CASSVSSGPLETQYF | TGTGCCAGCAGCGTATCCAGCGGGCCCTTGGAGACCCAGTACTTC
NA | NA | TRBJ2-5 | TRBV10-2 | CASSEEWWGVETQYF | TGCGCCAGCAGTGAGGAGTGGTGGGGGGTAGAGACCCAGTACTTC
NA | TRBD1 | TRBJ2-7 | TRBV5-1 | CASSPDRIGYEQYF | TGCGCCAGCAGCCCGGACAGGATAGGGTACGAGCAGTACTTC
NA | NA | TRBJ2-5 | TRBV5-6 | CASSLFLAETQYF | TGTGCCAGCAGCTTGTTTCTAGCAGAGACCCAGTACTTC
NA | TRBD1 | TRBJ1-2 | TRBV6-6 | CASSYTWDRGPYGYTF | TGTGCCAGCAGTTACACATGGGACAGGGGCCCCTATGGCTACACCTTC
NA | NA | TRBJ1-2 | TRBV6-5 | CASSWAPSNYGYTF | TGTGCCAGCAGCTGGGCCCCATCGAACTATGGCTACACCTTC
NA | TRBD2 | TRBJ2-3 | TRBV19 | CASSPGLADRTDTQYF | TGTGCCAGTAGTCCGGGACTAGCGGATCGCACAGATACGCAGTATTTT
NA | TRBD1 | TRBJ2-7 | TRBV29-1 | CSVEGQGASYEQYF | TGCAGCGTTGAAGGCCAGGGGGCGTCCTACGAGCAGTACTTC
few | NA | TRBJ1-2 | TRBV6-5 | CASTTIGAGYYGYTF | TGTGCCAGCACTACCATAGGGGCTGGGTACTATGGCTACACCTTC
NA | NA | TRBJ1-3 | TRBV14 | CASSRHDSGNTIYF | TGTGCCAGCAGCCGGCACGACTCTGGAAACACCATATATTTT
NA | NA | TRBJ2-3 | TRBV2 | CASLLRGASRDTQYF | TGTGCCAGCCTATTACGGGGGGCCTCCCGAGATACGCAGTATTTT
NA | TRBD1 | TRBJ1-2 | TRBV6-5 | CASSYSTGGYGYTF | TGTGCCAGCAGTTACTCCACAGGGGGGTATGGCTACACCTTC
NA | TRBD2 | TRBJ2-3 | TRBV10-3 | CAISGPSERGEPTDTQYF | TGTGCCATCAGTGGTCCCTCCGAGCGGGGGGAGCCCACAGATACGCAGTATTTT
few | NA | TRBJ2-4 | TRBV6-4 | CASSGGRKAKNIQYF | TGTGCCAGCAGTGGGGGCAGGAAAGCCAAAAACATTCAGTACTTC
once | NA | TRBJ2-3 | TRBV5-6 | CASSPGQADTQYF | TGTGCCAGCAGCCCTGGTCAGGCAGATACGCAGTATTTT
NA | TRBD1 | TRBJ1-6 | TRBV6-5 | CASRGQGSFNSPLHF | TGTGCCAGCAGGGGACAGGGGAGTTTTAATTCACCCCTCCACTTT
NA | NA | TRBJ2-5 | TRBV5-1 | CASSLEEVRETQYF | TGCGCCAGCAGCTTGGAGGAGGTCCGGGAGACCCAGTACTTC
NA | TRBD2 | TRBJ2-7 | TRBV25-1 | CASRAGGGEQYF | TGTGCCAGCCGAGCGGGAGGCGGCGAGCAGTACTTC
once | TRBD1 | TRBJ2-7 | TRBV2 | CASSASQGRYEQYF | TGTGCCAGCAGTGCTTCACAGGGGCGGTACGAGCAGTACTTC
NA | NA | TRBJ1-2 | TRBV5-6 | CASSLGERVLNYGYTF | TGTGCCAGCAGCTTGGGTGAGAGGGTCCTTAACTATGGCTACACCTTC
NA | TRBD1 | TRBJ2-3 | TRBV13 | CASSQGTGGTDTQYF | TGTGCCAGCAGCCAAGGGACAGGGGGGACAGATACGCAGTATTTT
NA | TRBD1 | TRBJ2-5 | TRBV11-2 | CASSTRTGEETQYF | TGTGCCAGCAGCACCCGGACAGGGGAAGAGACCCAGTACTTC
few | NA | TRBJ1-3 | TRBV19 | CASSKEGGNTIYF | TGTGCCAGCTCGAAGGAGGGGGGAAACACCATATATTTT
NA | TRBD1 | TRBJ1-2 | TRBV6-6 | CASLTGGGYGYTF | TGTGCCAGTTTAACAGGGGGCGGCTATGGCTACACCTTC
few | NA | TRBJ2-5 | TRBV5-4 | CASSVAGSETQYF | TGTGCCAGCAGTGTTGCGGGGTCAGAGACCCAGTACTTC
NA | TRBD2 | TRBJ2-5 | TRBV11-2 | CASSLNSGGLVETQYF | TGTGCCAGCAGCTTAAATAGCGGGGGGCTGGTGGAGACCCAGTACTTC
NA | TRBD1 | TRBJ1-6 | TRBV27 | CASRRGTANNSPLHF | TGTGCCAGCAGGAGGGGGACAGCCAATAATTCACCCCTCCACTTT
NA | TRBD2 | TRBJ2-1 | TRBV2 | CASSDAGGPYNEQFF | TGTGCCAGCAGTGATGCGGGGGGGCCCTACAATGAGCAGTTCTTC
NA | TRBD1 | TRBJ2-3 | TRBV11-2 | CASSSGQGTDTQYF | TGTGCCAGCAGCTCTGGACAGGGGACAGATACGCAGTATTTT